This TCR beta chain stems from a study of cytomegalovirus exposure and HLA in healthy donors. Study-wide results and caveats: CMV serostatus was the only recorded immune exposure for donors.

V lost 4 bases to trimming and J lost 5 bases, with 8 bases between them. The germline gives CDR1 SGHVS, CDR2 FNYEAQ. The CDR3 length is 13 residues. The PCR ran on 60 Vbeta and 13 Jbeta primers. The table came from immunoSEQ multiplex PCR; TCRdb's copy has only in-frame clones and leaves some out. The table has tens of thousands of clones, roughly 73% seen once. On this clone itself: What it binds is not known.

This TCR was recovered from a man in his forties in good health and CMV-seronegative. The sample was PBMCs. V and J are TRBV7-6 and TRBJ1-4, with no clear D. CDR3 bases: TGTGCCAGCAGCTCCACACCGAATGAAAAACTGTTTTTT. Translated, it gives CASSSTPNEKLFF. The variable domain in full, completed from reference TRBV7-6 and TRBJ1-4, reads GAGVSQSPRYKVTKRGQDVALRCDPISGHVSLYWYRQALGQGPEFLTYFNYEAQQDKSGLPNDRFSAERPEGSISTLTIQRTEQRDSAMYRCASSSTPNEKLFFGSGTQLSVL.